This T cell receptor (beta chain) was captured in a study of T cell repertoires in cytomegalovirus infection. Across the whole study: HLA-B-restricted CMV epitopes that are well studied were used alongside recently identified HLA-C-restricted ones. Indicated by public TCR beta signatures were CMV infection and matching HLA type.

One entry per CDR3 protein, called by TCRdb with MiXCR from the reads. The top ten clones hold approximately 95% of a sample with 75,000 to 95,000 distinct CDR3 sequences, 40% to 50% of them seen once. This clonotype was counted a few times. What it recognizes is unknown. V was trimmed by 3 bases and J by 7 bases, leaving 6 bases between them. This CDR3 contains 11 residues. Germline assignment: CDR1 SGHTA and CDR2 FQGNSA. V usage is TRBV7-2 and J usage is TRBJ1-1; no clear D. This TCR was sampled from a human donor in good health (CMV status not recorded). Some clones in this sample may be carry-over from other donors' samples. The source material was CD8+ T cells from cultured PBMCs, sampled from culture after CMV antigen stimulation. The CDR3 loop reads CASSFGYEAFF. CDR3 DNA: TGTGCCAGCAGCTTCGGTTATGAAGCTTTCTTT.